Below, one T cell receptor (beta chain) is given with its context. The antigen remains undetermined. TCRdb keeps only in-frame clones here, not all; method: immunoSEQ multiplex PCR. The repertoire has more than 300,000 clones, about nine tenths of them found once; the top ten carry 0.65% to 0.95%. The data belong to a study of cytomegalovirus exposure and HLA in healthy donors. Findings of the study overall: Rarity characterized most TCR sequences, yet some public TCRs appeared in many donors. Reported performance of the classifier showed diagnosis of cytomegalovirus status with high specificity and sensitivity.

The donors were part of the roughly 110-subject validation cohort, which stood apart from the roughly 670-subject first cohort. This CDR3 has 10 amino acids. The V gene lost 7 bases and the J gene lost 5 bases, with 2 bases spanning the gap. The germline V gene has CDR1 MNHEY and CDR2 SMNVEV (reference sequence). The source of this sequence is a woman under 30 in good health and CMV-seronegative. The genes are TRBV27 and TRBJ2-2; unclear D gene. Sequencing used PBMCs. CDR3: CASTTGELFF. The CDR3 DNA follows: TGTGCCAGCACGACCGGGGAGCTGTTTTTT.